This TCR beta chain was identified in a study of neurological immune-mediated disorders. Looked up from germline, CDR1 is SGHVS and CDR2 is FNYEAQ. The CDR3 covers 14 residues. V was cut by 0 bases and J by 5 bases, with 7 bases left in between. The table lists this clonotype with many counts. The antigen is not known. Study-wide points: Phylogenetic grouping assigned the repertoires of 18 of 34 multiple sclerosis patients to a single related-CDR3 cluster, which may represent a signature. Across subjects, expanded clones had no CDR3 amino acid sequences in common, pointing to private repertoires in all groups.

From the 5' RACE reads, TCRdb called clonotypes with MiXCR, one entry per CDR3 protein. The table has roughly 88,000 distinct CDR3 sequences, around 3.5% seen once; the top ten hold around 3.2%. This clonotype originated in a woman between 45 and 65 years old with multiple sclerosis. V gene TRBV7-6 combines with J gene TRBJ2-2; D may be TRBD1 (5 bases). Sequenced material: PBMCs. The CDR3 DNA reads as TGTGCCAGCAGCTTAGCCCGGACAACCGGGGAGCTGTTTTTT. Amino acid sequence: CASSLARTTGELFF.